This TCR beta chain emerged from a study of T cells after yellow fever vaccination. Study overall: Any fraction with a low cell number was prepared using SMART-Seq v4 Ultra Low Input. Study observations and caveats: Clones from primary vaccination mostly reappeared after the booster (around 96% CD4, approximately 86% CD8). Abundant clonotypes from the bulk population could have been carried over as contaminants into FACS-sorted repertoires.

TCR cDNA was made by 5'RACE template switching, adding a universal primer site and UMIs. TCRdb called the 5' RACE reads again in MiXCR, with one record for every CDR3 protein. The sample shows 110,000 to 150,000 distinct CDR3 sequences, about 7% of them seen only once. This clonotype occurred a few times. The antigen is not known. CDR1 is SGHDT and CDR2 is YYEEEE in the germline V gene. V was shortened by 0 bases and J by 7 bases, with 16 bases between the two germline ends. This CDR3 comprises 16 residues. The sample in question was CD4+ T cells sorted from PBMCs, obtained 10 days after the yellow fever booster vaccination. This TCR derives from a man aged 30 to 45 who received the YFV17D yellow fever vaccine. This chain joins TRBV5-6 and TRBJ2-2; D ambiguous. The CDR3 region is CASSLARSKDGGELFF. The CDR3 nucleotides read TGTGCCAGCAGCTTGGCCAGGAGTAAGGACGGCGGGGAGCTGTTTTTT.